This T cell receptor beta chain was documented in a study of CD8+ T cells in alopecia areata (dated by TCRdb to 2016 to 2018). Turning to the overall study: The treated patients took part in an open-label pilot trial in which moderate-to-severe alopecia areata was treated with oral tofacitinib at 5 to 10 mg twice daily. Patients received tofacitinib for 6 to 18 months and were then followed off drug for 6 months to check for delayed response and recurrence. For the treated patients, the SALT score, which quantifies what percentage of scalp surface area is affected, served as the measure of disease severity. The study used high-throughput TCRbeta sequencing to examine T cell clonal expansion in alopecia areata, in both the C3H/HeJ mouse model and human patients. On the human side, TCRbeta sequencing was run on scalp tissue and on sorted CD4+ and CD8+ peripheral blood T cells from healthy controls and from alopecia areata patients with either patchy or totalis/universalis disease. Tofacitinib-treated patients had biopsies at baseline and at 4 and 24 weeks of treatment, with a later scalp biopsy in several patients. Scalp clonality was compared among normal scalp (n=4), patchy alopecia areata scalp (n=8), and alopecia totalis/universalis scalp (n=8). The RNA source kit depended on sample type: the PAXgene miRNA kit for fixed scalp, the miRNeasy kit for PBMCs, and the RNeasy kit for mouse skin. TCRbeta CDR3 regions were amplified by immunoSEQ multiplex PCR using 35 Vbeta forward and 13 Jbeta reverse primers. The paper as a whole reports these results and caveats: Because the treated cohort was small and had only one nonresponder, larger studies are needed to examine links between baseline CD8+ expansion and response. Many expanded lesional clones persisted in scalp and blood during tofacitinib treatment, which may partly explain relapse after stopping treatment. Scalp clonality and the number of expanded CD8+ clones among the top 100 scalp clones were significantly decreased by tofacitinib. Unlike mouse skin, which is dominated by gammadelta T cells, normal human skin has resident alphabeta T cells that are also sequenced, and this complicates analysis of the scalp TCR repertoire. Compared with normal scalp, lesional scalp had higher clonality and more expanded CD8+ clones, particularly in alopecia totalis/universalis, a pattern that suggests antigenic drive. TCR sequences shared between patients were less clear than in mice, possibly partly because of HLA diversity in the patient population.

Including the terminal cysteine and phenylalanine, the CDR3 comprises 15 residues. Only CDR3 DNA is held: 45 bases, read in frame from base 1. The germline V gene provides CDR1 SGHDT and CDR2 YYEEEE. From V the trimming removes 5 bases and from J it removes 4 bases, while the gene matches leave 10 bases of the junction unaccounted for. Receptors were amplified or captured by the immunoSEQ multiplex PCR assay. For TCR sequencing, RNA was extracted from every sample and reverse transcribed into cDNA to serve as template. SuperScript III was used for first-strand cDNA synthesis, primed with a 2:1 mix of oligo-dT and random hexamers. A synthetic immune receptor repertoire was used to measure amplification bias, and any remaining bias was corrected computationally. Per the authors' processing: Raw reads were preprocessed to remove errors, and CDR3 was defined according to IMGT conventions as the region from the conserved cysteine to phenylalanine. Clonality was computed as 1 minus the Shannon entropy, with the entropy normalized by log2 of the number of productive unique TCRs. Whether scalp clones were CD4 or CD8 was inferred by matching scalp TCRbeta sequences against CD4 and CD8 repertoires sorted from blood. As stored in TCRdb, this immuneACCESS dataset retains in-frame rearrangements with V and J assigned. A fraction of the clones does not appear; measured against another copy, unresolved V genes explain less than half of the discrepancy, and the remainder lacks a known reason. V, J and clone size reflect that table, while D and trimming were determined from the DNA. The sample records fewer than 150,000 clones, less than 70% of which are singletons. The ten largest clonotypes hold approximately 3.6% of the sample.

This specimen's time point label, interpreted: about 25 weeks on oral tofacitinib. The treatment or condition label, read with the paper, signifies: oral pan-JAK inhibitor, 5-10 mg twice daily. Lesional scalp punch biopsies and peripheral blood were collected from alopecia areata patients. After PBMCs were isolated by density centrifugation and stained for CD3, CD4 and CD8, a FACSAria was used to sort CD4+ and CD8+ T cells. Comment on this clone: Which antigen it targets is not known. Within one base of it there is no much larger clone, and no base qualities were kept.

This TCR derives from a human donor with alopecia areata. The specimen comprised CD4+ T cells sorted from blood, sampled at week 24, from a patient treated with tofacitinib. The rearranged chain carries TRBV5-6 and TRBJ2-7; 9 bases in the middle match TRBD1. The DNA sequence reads TGTGCCAGCAGGAGCATCGACAGGGGGGATTACGAGCAGTACTTC. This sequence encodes CASRSIDRGDYEQYF.